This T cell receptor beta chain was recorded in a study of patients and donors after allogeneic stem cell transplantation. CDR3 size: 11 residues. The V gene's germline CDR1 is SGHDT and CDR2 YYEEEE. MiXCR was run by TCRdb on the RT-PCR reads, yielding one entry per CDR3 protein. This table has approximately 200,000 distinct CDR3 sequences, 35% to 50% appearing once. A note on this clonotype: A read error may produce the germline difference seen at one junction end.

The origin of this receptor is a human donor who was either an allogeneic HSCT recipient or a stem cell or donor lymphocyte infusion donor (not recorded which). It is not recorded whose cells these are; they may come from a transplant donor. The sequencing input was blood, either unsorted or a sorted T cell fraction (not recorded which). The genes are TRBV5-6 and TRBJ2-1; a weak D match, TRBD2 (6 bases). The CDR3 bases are TGTGCCAGCAGCGGGAGCGGGCAGCCGGATTTC. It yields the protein CASSGSGQPDF.